Listed below are T cell receptor beta chains from one sample, sequenced in a study of cytomegalovirus exposure and HLA in healthy donors. The protocol was immunoSEQ multiplex PCR, while the TCRdb copy is restricted to in-frame clones and leaves out a portion. The sample lists more than 95,000 clones, around 74% occurring once. Sequenced: PBMCs. These TCRs come from a woman in her 40s in good health and CMV-seropositive. The CDR3 runs from the conserved cysteine through the conserved F or W. Rows may omit the clone size; those that give it use once, few, many or a size class.

>NA|TRBV27|14|TRBJ2-1
CASRRTGDYNEQFF
>NA|TRBV11-2|11|TRBJ1-1
CASSGRTEAFF
>NA|TRBV7-2|14|TRBJ2-1
CASSRQVSYNEQFF
>NA|TRBV4-2|14|TRBJ1-1
CASSLYRGRTEAFF
>once|TRBV4-1|16|TRBJ1-3
CASSPRTVYSGNTIYF
>few|TRBV28|14|TRBJ1-5
CASSLDREGQPQHF
>once|TRBV7-2|16|TRBJ2-3
CASSLVTGGGADTQYF
>NA|TRBV4-1|17|TRBJ1-3
CASSPGDRTSSGNTIYF
>NA|TRBV27|14|TRBJ2-5
CASSFGPGGETQYF
>NA|TRBV29-1|15|TRBJ1-2
CSVEGGPGQGGGYTF
>few|TRBV5-4|15|TRBJ1-2
CASSFWAGGTGGYTF
>NA|TRBV6-6|15|TRBJ2-7
CASWEPGQGGYEQYF
>NA|TRBV6-1|15|TRBJ1-5
CASSEARGSHQPQHF
>NA|TRBV6-1|14|TRBJ2-7
CASRMAGESYEQYF
>NA|TRBV7-8|15|TRBJ2-1
CASSFGRGPYNEQFF
>NA|TRBV5-1|15|TRBJ2-1
CASSPAWTGVNEQFF
>NA|TRBV11-2|15|TRBJ2-7
CASRALQGVAHEQYF
>NA|TRBV11-1|14|TRBJ1-2
CASSPGQGAYGYTF
>NA|TRBV7-9|12|TRBJ2-7
CASSLARYEQYF
>few|TRBV6-5|15|TRBJ1-3
CASSSEPGYGNTIYF
>NA|TRBV28|14|TRBJ2-1
CASSQRGVYNEQFF
>few|TRBV7-9|14|TRBJ2-5
CASAFQGRRETQYF
>NA|TRBV19|15|TRBJ2-1
CASSMVLAGGGEQFF
>NA|TRBV6-5|13|TRBJ2-1
CASSDGGYNEQFF
>NA|TRBV5-1|14|TRBJ1-1
CASSLESGITEAFF
>once|TRBV27|16|TRBJ2-7
CASSLSEISWSYEQYF
>NA|TRBV16|13|TRBJ1-3
CASSQSLGYTIYF
>once|TRBV19|13|TRBJ1-1
CASSMGTVGEAFF
>NA|TRBV28|11|TRBJ2-7
CASSPGYEQYF
>NA|TRBV2|16|TRBJ1-4
CASRRGVASTNEKLFF
>NA|TRBV11-2|13|TRBJ2-1
CASSLGVGGEQFF
>NA|TRBV2|14|TRBJ1-4
CASRVETGIEKLFF
>NA|TRBV5-1|14|TRBJ2-7
CASSFDRSSYEQYF
>NA|TRBV10-2|13|TRBJ1-1
CASSVPRATEAFF
>NA|TRBV18|15|TRBJ1-1
CASSPPTGTGGEAFF
>medium-sized|TRBV5-6|15|TRBJ1-4
CASSRFTRNNEKLFF
>NA|TRBV4-1|18|TRBJ1-2
CASSQSIWGKGRTYGYTF
>NA|TRBV18|13|TRBJ1-5
CASSGTGAQPQHF
>few|TRBV10-3|12|TRBJ1-2
CAIGSGIYGYTF
>NA|TRBV11-3|17|TRBJ2-2
CASSTRLAGGPTGELFF
>NA|TRBV27|13|TRBJ1-1
CASTSRRGFEAFF
>NA|TRBV29-1|16|TRBJ2-1
CSVEDTYLQVTNEQFF
>NA|TRBV5-1|18|TRBJ2-7
CASSLSTSGRAGSYEQYF
>once|TRBV7-5|16|TRBJ2-5
CARSLNRLVAPETQYF
>NA|TRBV7-8|17|TRBJ1-2
CASSLRGIGNGDYGYTF
>NA|TRBV27|15|TRBJ2-7
CASSYSGKASYEQYF
>NA|TRBV5-1|14|TRBJ1-1
CASSLAGGRTEAFF
>NA|TRBV2|11|TRBJ1-6
CASSQSAPLHF
>few|TRBV29-1|16|TRBJ2-5
CSVEWVPGQGEETQYF
>few|TRBV7-9|15|TRBJ2-1
CSSSGGLVGANEQFF
>NA|TRBV9|16|TRBJ2-5
CASSISGTGGMETQYF
>NA|TRBV7-6|13|TRBJ2-7
CASSYGRAYEQYF
>NA|TRBV5-1|14|TRBJ2-3
CASSSGLAEDTQYF
>NA|TRBV4-2|15|TRBJ2-7
CASSQERATSYEQYF
>NA|TRBV5-1|16|TRBJ1-5
CASSPGQGSSNQPQHF